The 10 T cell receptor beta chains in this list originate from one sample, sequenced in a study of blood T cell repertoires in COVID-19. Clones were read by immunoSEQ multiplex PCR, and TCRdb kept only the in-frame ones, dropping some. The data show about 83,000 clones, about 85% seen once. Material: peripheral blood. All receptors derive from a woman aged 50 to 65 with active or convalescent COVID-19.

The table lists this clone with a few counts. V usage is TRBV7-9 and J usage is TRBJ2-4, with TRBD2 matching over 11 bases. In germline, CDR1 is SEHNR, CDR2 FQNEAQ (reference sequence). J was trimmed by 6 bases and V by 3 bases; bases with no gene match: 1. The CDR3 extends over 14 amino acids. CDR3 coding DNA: TGTGCCAGCAGCTTTGGGACTAGCGGAAACATTCAGTACTTC. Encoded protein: CASSFGTSGNIQYF.

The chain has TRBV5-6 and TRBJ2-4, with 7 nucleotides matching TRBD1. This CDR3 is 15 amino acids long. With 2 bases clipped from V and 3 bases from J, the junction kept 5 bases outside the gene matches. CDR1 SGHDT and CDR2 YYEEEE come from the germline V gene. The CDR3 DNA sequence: TGTGCCAGCAGCTTCCTCCAGGGGGACAAAAACATTCAGTACTTC. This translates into CASSFLQGDKNIQYF.

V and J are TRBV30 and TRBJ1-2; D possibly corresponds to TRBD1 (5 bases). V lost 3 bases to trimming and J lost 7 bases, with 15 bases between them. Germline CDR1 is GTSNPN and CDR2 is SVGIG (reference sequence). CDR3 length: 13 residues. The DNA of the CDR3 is TGTGCCTGGAGCCCCGGTACCGGGGGTGGCTACACCTTC. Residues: CAWSPGTGGGYTF.

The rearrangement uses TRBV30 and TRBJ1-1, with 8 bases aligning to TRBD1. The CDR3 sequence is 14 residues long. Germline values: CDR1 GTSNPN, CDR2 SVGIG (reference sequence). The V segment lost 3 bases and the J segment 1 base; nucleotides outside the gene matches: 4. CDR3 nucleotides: TGTGCCTGGAGAGGACAGGGCAGGAACACTGAAGCTTTCTTT. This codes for CAWRGQGRNTEAFF.

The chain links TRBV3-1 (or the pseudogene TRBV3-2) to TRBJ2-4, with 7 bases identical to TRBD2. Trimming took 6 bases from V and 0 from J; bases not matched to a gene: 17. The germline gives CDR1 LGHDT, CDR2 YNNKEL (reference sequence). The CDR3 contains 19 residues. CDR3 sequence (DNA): TGTGCCAGCAGGCCAGGGACTACCCTAGGGTGGGTAGCCAAAAACATTCAGTACTTC. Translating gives CASRPGTTLGWVAKNIQYF.

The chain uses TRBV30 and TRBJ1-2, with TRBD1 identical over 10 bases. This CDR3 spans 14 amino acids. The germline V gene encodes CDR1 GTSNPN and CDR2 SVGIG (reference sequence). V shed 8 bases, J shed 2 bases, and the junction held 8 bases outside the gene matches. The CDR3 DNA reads TGTGCCGGGACAGGGGAGAGGAGGAACTATGGCTACACCTTC. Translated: CAGTGERRNYGYTF.

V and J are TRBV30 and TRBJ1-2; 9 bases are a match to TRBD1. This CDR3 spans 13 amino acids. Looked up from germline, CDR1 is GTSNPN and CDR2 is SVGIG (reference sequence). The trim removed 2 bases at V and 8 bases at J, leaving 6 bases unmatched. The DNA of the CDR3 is TGTGCCTGGAGTACAGGGGGCCCTAGAGGCTACACCTTC. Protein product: CAWSTGGPRGYTF. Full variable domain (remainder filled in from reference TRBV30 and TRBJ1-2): SQTIHQWPATLVQPVGSPLSLECTVEGTSNPNLYWYRQAAGRGLQLLFYSVGIGQISSEVPQNLSASRPQDRQFILSSKKLLLSDSGFYLCAWSTGGPRGYTFGSGTRLTVV.

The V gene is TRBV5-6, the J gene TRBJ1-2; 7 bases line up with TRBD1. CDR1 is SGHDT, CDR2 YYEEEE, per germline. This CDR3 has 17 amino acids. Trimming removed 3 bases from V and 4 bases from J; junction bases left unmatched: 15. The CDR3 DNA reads TGTGCCAGCAGCTCGGCTCTACAGGGGAACAGAGGCTATGGCTACACCTTC. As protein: CASSSALQGNRGYGYTF. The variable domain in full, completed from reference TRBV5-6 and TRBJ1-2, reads DAGVTQSPTHLIKTRGQQVTLRCSPKSGHDTVSWYQQALGQGPQFIFQYYEEEERQRGNFPDRFSGHQFPNYSSELNVNALLLGDSALYLCASSSALQGNRGYGYTFGSGTRLTVV.

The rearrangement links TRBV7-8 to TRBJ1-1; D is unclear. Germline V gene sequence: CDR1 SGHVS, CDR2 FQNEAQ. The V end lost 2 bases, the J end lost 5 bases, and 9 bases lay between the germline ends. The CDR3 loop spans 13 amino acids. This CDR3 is CASSLRGRTEAFF. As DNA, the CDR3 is TGTGCCAGCAGCTTACGAGGGAGGACTGAAGCTTTCTTT.

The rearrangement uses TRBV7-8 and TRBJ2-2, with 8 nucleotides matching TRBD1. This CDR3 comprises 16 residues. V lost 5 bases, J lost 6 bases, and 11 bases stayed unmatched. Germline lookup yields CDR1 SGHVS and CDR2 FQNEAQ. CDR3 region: CASSLPSGTGPGELFF. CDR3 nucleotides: TGTGCCAGCAGCCTCCCGTCCGGGACAGGCCCCGGGGAGCTGTTTTTT.